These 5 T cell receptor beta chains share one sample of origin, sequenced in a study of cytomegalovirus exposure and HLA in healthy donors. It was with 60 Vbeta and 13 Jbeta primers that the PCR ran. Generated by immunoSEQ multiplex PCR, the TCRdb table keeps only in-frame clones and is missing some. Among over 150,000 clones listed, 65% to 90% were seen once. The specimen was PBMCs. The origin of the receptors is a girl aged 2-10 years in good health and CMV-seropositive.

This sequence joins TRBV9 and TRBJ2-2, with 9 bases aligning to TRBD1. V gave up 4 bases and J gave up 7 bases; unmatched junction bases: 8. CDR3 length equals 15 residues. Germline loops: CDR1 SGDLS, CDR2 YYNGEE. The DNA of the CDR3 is TGTGCCAGCAGCTTAACAGGGGGCGCGCACGGGGAGCTGTTTTTT. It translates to CASSLTGGAHGELFF.

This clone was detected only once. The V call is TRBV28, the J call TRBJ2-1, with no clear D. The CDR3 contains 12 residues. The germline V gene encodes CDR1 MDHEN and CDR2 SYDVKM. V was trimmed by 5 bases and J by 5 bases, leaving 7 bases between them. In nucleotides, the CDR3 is TGTGCCAGCAGTATATCTGACAATGAGCAGTTCTTC. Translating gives CASSISDNEQFF.

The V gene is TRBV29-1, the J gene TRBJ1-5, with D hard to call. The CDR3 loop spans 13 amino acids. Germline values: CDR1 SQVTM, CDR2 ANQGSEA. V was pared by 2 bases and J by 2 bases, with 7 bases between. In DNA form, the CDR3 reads TGCAGCGTTGAAACCGGAGGCAATCAGCCCCAGCATTTT. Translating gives CSVETGGNQPQHF.

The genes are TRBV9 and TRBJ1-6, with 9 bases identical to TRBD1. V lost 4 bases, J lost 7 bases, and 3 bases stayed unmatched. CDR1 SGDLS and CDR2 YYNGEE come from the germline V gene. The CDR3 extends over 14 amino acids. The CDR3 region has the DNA TGTGCCAGCAGCATGGGGACAGGGAATTCACCCCTCCACTTT. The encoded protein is CASSMGTGNSPLHF.

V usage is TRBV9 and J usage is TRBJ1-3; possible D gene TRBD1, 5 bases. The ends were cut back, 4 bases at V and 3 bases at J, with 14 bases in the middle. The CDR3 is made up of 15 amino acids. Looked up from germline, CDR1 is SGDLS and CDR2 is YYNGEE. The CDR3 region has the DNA TGTGCCAGCAGCCCCCGTATGGGGCATGGAAACACCATATATTTT. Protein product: CASSPRMGHGNTIYF.